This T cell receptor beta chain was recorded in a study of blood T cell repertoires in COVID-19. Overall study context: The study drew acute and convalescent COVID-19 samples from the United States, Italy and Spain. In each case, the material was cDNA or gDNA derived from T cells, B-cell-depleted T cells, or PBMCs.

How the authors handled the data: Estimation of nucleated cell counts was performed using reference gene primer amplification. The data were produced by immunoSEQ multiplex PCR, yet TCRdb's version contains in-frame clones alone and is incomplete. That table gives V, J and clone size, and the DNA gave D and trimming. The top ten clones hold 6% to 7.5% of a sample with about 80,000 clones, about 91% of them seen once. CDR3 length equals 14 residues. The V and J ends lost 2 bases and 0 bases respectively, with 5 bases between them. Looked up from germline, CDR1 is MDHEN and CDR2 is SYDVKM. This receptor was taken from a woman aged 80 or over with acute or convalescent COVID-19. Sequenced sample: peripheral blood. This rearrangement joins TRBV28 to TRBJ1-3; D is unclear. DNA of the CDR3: TGTGCCAGCAGTTTAGAGGGCTCTGGAAACACCATATATTTT. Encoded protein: CASSLEGSGNTIYF.